The source of this T cell receptor (beta chain) is a study of cytomegalovirus exposure and HLA in healthy donors. The germline gives CDR1 MNHEY, CDR2 SMNVEV (reference sequence). J lost 4 bases, V lost 3 bases, and 5 bases had no gene match. The CDR3 has 15 residues. 13 Jbeta primers and 60 Vbeta primers were used for the PCR. The assay was immunoSEQ multiplex PCR, and TCRdb's table has in-frame clones only and misses some. The table shows nearly 100,000 clones, with around 9.6% occurring only once. This clone was found a few times. Other DNA sequences in this sample translate to the same CDR3. This receptor was taken from a man aged 50-60 years in good health and CMV-seropositive. Material: PBMCs. V usage is TRBV27 and J usage is TRBJ2-7; the match to TRBD1 covers 11 bases. The CDR3 sequence is CASSLRDRGLYEQYF. In DNA form, the CDR3 reads TGTGCCAGCAGTTTGAGGGACAGGGGGTTGTACGAGCAGTACTTC.